This TCR beta chain was recovered during a study of blood T cell repertoires in COVID-19. Study summary: Acute-phase and convalescent COVID-19 samples originated in the United States, Italy and Spain. PBMCs, B-cell-depleted T cells, or T cells were the source of the cDNA or gDNA that made up the material.

Trimming at V came to 5 bases and at J to 2 bases, leaving 3 bases not matched to a gene. CDR3 length: 15 amino acids. Germline values: CDR1 MNHEY, CDR2 SVGAGI. Original processing methods: How many nucleated cells were present was estimated from reference gene primer amplification. Method: immunoSEQ multiplex PCR; TCRdb's copy keeps in-frame clones and lacks some. D and trimming come from the DNA, and the V and J calls and clone size come from that table. The repertoire includes 200,000 to 250,000 clones, 60% to 85% of them detected once, and around 5.8% sits in the top ten. This receptor was taken from a woman aged 70-85 years with acute or convalescent COVID-19. V usage is TRBV6-5 and J usage is TRBJ2-1; 10 bases are shared with TRBD2. The sequencing input was peripheral blood. The CDR3 DNA sequence: TGTGCCAGCAGTATTAGCGGGGGGCCCTACAATGAGCAGTTCTTC. Translation: CASSISGGPYNEQFF.